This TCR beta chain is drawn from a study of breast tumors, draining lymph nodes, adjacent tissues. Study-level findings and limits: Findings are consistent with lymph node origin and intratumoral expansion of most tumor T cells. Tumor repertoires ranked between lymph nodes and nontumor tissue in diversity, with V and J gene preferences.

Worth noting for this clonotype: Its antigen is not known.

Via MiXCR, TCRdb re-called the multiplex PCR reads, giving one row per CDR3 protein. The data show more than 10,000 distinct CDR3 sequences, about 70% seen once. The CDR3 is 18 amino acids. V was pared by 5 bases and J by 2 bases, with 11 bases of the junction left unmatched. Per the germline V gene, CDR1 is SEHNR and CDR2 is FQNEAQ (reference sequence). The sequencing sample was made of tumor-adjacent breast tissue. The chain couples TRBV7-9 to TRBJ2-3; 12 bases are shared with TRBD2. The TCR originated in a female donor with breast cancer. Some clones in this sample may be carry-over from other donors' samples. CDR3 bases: TGTGCCAGCAGCGCCTCCTTGGGACTAGCGGGCATCACAGATACGCAGTATTTT. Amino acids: CASSASLGLAGITDTQYF.